The next 27 T cell receptor beta chains were all read from a single sample in a study of T cells after yellow fever vaccination. From the 5' RACE reads, TCRdb called clonotypes with MiXCR, one entry per CDR3 protein. The data contain roughly 500,000 distinct CDR3 sequences, about a fifth of them singletons. Specimen: PBMCs, collected 15 days after the yellow fever booster vaccination. Source of these receptors: a man aged 30-40 years who received the YFV17D yellow fever vaccine.

This clonotype was seen a few times. The chain recombines TRBV7-2 with TRBJ2-2, with 9 positions matching TRBD1. After removal of 5 bases from V and 4 bases from J, the junction contained 8 bases not matched to a gene. The germline V gene has CDR1 SGHTA and CDR2 FQGNSA. The CDR3 totals 16 residues. The CDR3 region is CASSPSGTGTTGELFF. In nucleotides, the CDR3 is TGTGCCAGCAGCCCGAGCGGGACAGGGACCACCGGGGAGCTGTTTTTT.

This clonotype was detected many times. The J gene is TRBJ1-1, the V gene TRBV7-9; D remains unclear. This CDR3 has 12 amino acids. V lost 5 bases and J 4 bases, leaving 8 bases between the germline ends. Germline CDR1 and CDR2: SEHNR and FQNEAQ (reference sequence). Here the CDR3 reads CASSMMGTEAFF. DNA for the CDR3: TGTGCCAGCAGCATGATGGGCACTGAAGCTTTCTTT.

V usage is TRBV6-1 and J usage is TRBJ1-4, with D tentatively TRBD1 (5 bases). The CDR3 sequence is 14 residues long. Germline CDR1 and CDR2: MNHNS and SASEGT. Trimming stripped 7 bases from V and 3 bases from J, with 12 bases between. The CDR3 coding sequence is TGTGCCAGCAAAAGGGGCGCGGCTAATGAAAAACTGTTTTTT. This translates into CASKRGAANEKLFF.

V usage is TRBV5-1 and J usage is TRBJ2-4; 14 bases fit TRBD2. Trimming cost V 6 bases and J 9 bases; bases outside gene matches: 8. Per germline, CDR1 SGHRS and CDR2 YFSETQ. The CDR3 totals 15 residues. In DNA, the CDR3 is TGCGCCAGCACCCGACTAGCGGGAGGGCCGGGCATTCAGTACTTC. Translating gives CASTRLAGGPGIQYF. Variable domain in full (rest from reference TRBV5-1 and TRBJ2-4): KAGVTQTPRYLIKTRGQQVTLSCSPISGHRSVSWYQQTPGQGLQFLFEYFSETQRNKGNFPGRFSGRQFSNSRSEMNVSTLELGDSALYLCASTRLAGGPGIQYFGAGTRLSVL.

This clonotype was seen only a few times. This chain connects TRBV29-1 to TRBJ2-7; the D gene is possibly TRBD2 (6 bases). Deletions cut 6 bases from V and 6 bases from J, with 15 bases between. This CDR3 is built from 12 residues. Germline V gene sequence: CDR1 SQVTM, CDR2 ANQGSEA. Written as DNA, the CDR3 is TGCAGCGTAGGCGGGGCGCGAGGCGAGCAGTACTTC. It codes for CSVGGARGEQYF.

V and J are TRBV10-3 and TRBJ2-1; D is perhaps TRBD2 (5 bases). Trimming took off 4 bases at V and 2 bases at J, with 6 bases between the two ends. Germline CDR1 and CDR2: ENHRY and SYGVKD. CDR3 length equals 13 residues. In DNA form, the CDR3 reads TGTGCCATCAGTGCCGGGGCCTACAATGAGCAGTTCTTC. It translates to CAISAGAYNEQFF.

In its sample, this clonotype was seen a few times. The rearrangement links TRBV7-9 to TRBJ2-1, with TRBD2 as a possible D gene (5 bases). V lost 5 bases to trimming and J lost 8 bases, with 13 bases between them. This CDR3 region has 13 residues. CDR1 and CDR2 (germline): SEHNR, FQNEAQ (reference sequence). This CDR3 reads CASSGSLGYEQFF. CDR3 DNA sequence: TGTGCCAGCAGCGGGAGTCTAGGTTATGAGCAGTTCTTC.

The chain uses TRBV6-1 and TRBJ2-5, with 14 bases lining up with TRBD2. The V gene end was trimmed by 6 bases and the J gene end by 5 bases; junction bases not matched to a gene: 8. The germline V gene encodes CDR1 MNHNS and CDR2 SASEGT. The CDR3 runs to 16 residues. In DNA form, the CDR3 reads TGTGCCAGCAGCGGGACTAGCGGGAGTTCGGATGAGACCCAGTACTTC. Residues: CASSGTSGSSDETQYF.

This clonotype was observed a few times. This rearrangement joins TRBV6-5 to TRBJ2-1; D unclear. CDR3 length: 17 amino acids. The germline CDR1 and CDR2 sequences are MNHEY and SVGAGI. The germline V and J ends were trimmed by 0 bases and 1 base, with 13 bases remaining between them. CDR3 loop: CASSYSVTALSYNEQFF. CDR3 DNA: TGTGCCAGCAGTTACTCGGTGACTGCGCTATCCTACAATGAGCAGTTCTTC.

The V and J genes are TRBV7-2 and TRBJ2-3, with 8 bases matching TRBD1. The trim removed 2 bases at V and 3 bases at J, leaving 1 base unmatched. This CDR3 has 14 amino acids. From germline, CDR1 is SGHTA and CDR2 FQGNSA. CDR3 DNA: TGTGCCAGCAGCTTACAGGGGGCAACAGATACGCAGTATTTT. This sequence encodes CASSLQGATDTQYF.

V usage is TRBV28 and J usage is TRBJ2-5; TRBD1 matches at 11 bases. CDR1 is MDHEN, CDR2 SYDVKM, per germline. The CDR3 totals 17 residues. The J segment lost 4 bases and the V segment lost 5 bases, leaving 12 bases of the junction unmatched. The chain's CDR3 is CASSPIPGQGGGETQYF. DNA for the CDR3: TGTGCCAGCAGTCCTATTCCGGGACAGGGGGGCGGAGAGACCCAGTACTTC.

This chain joins TRBV29-1 and TRBJ2-2, with D possibly being TRBD2 (5 bases). Trimming took off 7 bases at V and 9 bases at J, with 21 bases between the two ends. The germline V gene encodes CDR1 SQVTM and CDR2 ANQGSEA. This CDR3 is built from 14 residues. This CDR3 is CSASLRDFHRELFF. The CDR3 DNA follows: TGCAGCGCCAGCCTCCGGGATTTTCACCGGGAGCTGTTTTTT.

The V and J genes are TRBV20-1 and TRBJ2-3; TRBD2 aligns across 8 bases. The CDR3 totals 16 residues. Germline assignment: CDR1 DFQATT and CDR2 SNEGSKA (reference sequence). V shed 3 bases, J shed 2 bases, and the junction held 10 bases outside the gene matches. The CDR3 spells CSASQQTSGLTDTQYF. In DNA, the CDR3 is TGCAGTGCTAGTCAGCAAACTAGCGGCCTCACAGATACGCAGTATTTT.

This clonotype was observed a few times. The chain carries TRBV4-3 and TRBJ2-1; TRBD1 might be the D (6 bases). Trimming left V 0 bases short and J 5 bases short, with 11 bases between. Germline V gene lookup returns CDR1 LGHNA and CDR2 YSLEER. The CDR3 has 15 amino acids. The CDR3, as DNA: TGCGCCAGCAGCCAAGACCCGTGGGGGCACAATGAGCAGTTCTTC. It translates to CASSQDPWGHNEQFF.

The rearrangement links TRBV5-5 to TRBJ2-2, with 8 bases lining up with TRBD1. V trimming: 3 bases; J trimming: 5 bases; junction bases outside the gene matches: 6. The CDR3 length is 15 residues. Germline CDR1 reads SGHKS; CDR2 reads YYEKEE (reference sequence). The CDR3 sequence is CASSYPGGETGELFF. The CDR3 DNA reads TGTGCCAGCAGCTATCCAGGGGGCGAAACCGGGGAGCTGTTTTTT.

The chain combines TRBV20-1 with TRBJ1-4, with D unresolved. This CDR3 region has 14 residues. Germline V gene data show CDR1 as DFQATT and CDR2 as SNEGSKA (reference sequence). The ends were cut back, 3 bases at V and 3 bases at J, with 11 bases in the middle. CDR3 DNA sequence: TGCAGTGCTAGGCTGGGGTCAGCTAATGAAAAACTGTTTTTT. Translated, it gives CSARLGSANEKLFF.

In nucleotides, the CDR3 is TGTGCCAGCAGCCGAGTTAGCGGGGGAGGAGAGACCCAGTACTTC. It translates to CASSRVSGGGETQYF. V and J are TRBV5-6 and TRBJ2-5, with TRBD2 matching over 9 bases. V lost 4 bases and J lost 4; bases outside the gene matches: 8. Germline V gives CDR1 SGHDT, CDR2 YYEEEE. This CDR3 is 15 amino acids long.

This clonotype came up many times. J is TRBJ2-5 and V is TRBV19; 9 positions match TRBD2. Losses at the gene ends were 3 bases for V and 5 bases for J; bases not matched to a gene: 10. The CDR3 loop spans 16 amino acids. Germline V lookup: CDR1 LNHDA, CDR2 SQIVND (reference sequence). CDR3 coding DNA: TGTGCCAGTAGTATCTCTGGCGGGAGGGCCACGGAGACCCAGTACTTC. Residues: CASSISGGRATETQYF.

The chain has TRBV3-1 and TRBJ1-6; D is unclear. From germline, CDR1 is LGHDT and CDR2 YNNKEL (reference sequence). This CDR3 spans 16 amino acids. V was pared by 4 bases and J by 7 bases, with 17 bases between. The CDR3 loop reads CASSLNQWRPNSPLHF. In nucleotides, the CDR3 is TGTGCCAGCAGCCTGAATCAGTGGAGGCCCAATTCACCCCTCCACTTT. Full variable domain (outside the CDR3, taken from reference TRBV3-1 and TRBJ1-6): DTAVSQTPKYLVTQMGNDKSIKCEQNLGHDTMYWYKQDSKKFLKIMFSYNNKELIINETVPNRFSPKSPDKAHLNLHINSLELGDSAVYFCASSLNQWRPNSPLHFGNGTRLTVT.

This clonotype was seen a few times. CDR3 region: CSARPRGGPSYEQYF. The CDR3 DNA follows: TGCAGTGCGAGACCCCGCGGCGGGCCCTCCTACGAGCAGTACTTC. This chain uses TRBV20-1 with TRBJ2-7; maybe TRBD2 (5 bases). V was cut by 6 bases and J by 0 bases, with 18 bases left in between. The CDR3 totals 15 residues. Per the germline V gene, CDR1 is DFQATT and CDR2 is SNEGSKA (reference sequence).

This rearrangement joins TRBV5-4 to TRBJ2-5; TRBD2 aligns across 9 bases. The CDR3 covers 15 residues. With 3 bases clipped from V and 5 bases from J, the junction kept 8 bases outside the gene matches. Germline lookup yields CDR1 SGHNT and CDR2 YYREEE (reference sequence). CDR3 in amino acids: CASSSPGLARETQYF. CDR3 in DNA: TGTGCCAGCAGCTCACCGGGACTAGCTCGGGAGACCCAGTACTTC.

The rearrangement links TRBV5-6 to TRBJ2-7; D gene uncertain. Per germline, CDR1 SGHDT and CDR2 YYEEEE. The CDR3 covers 15 residues. Deletions cut 1 base from V and 4 bases from J, with 15 bases between. This CDR3 reads CASSLLSGGIYEQYF. Here the CDR3 DNA reads TGTGCCAGCAGCTTGTTGTCGGGCGGAATTTACGAGCAGTACTTC.

V and J are TRBV13 and TRBJ2-1; 9 bases map to TRBD2. The CDR3 totals 15 residues. Losses at the gene ends were 3 bases for V and 6 bases for J; bases not matched to a gene: 6. Germline assignment: CDR1 PRHDT and CDR2 FYEKMQ (reference sequence). The CDR3 here is CASSFLAGTINEQFF. The DNA of the CDR3 is TGTGCCAGCAGCTTTCTAGCGGGAACTATCAATGAGCAGTTCTTC.

This clonotype came up a few times. The chain links TRBV11-2 to TRBJ2-2; possibly TRBD2 for D (6 bases). The CDR3 covers 16 residues. CDR1 and CDR2 from the germline V gene are SGHAT and FQNNGV. The ends were cut back, 3 bases at V and 1 base at J, with 12 bases in the middle. The CDR3 here is CASSLEGPGNTGELFF. The CDR3 nucleotides read TGTGCCAGCAGCTTGGAGGGACCGGGGAACACCGGGGAGCTGTTTTTT.

The chain carries TRBV12-5 and TRBJ1-1; maybe TRBD1 (6 bases). The length of the CDR3 is 11 residues. CDR1 is LGHNT, CDR2 FRNRAP, per germline. Trimming left V 4 bases short and J 9 bases short, with 9 bases between. The CDR3 is CASGWGDKAFF. CDR3 DNA: TGTGCTAGTGGTTGGGGGGACAAAGCTTTCTTT.

The chain recombines TRBV6-5 with TRBJ2-3; TRBD1 might be the D (7 bases). Trimming shortened V by 0 bases and J by 2 bases, and 15 bases separated the two germline ends. CDR3 size: 17 residues. The germline V gene encodes CDR1 MNHEY and CDR2 SVGAGI. CDR3 region: CASSYSKGGQFTDTQYF. Here the CDR3 DNA reads TGTGCCAGCAGTTACTCGAAGGGGGGACAGTTCACAGATACGCAGTATTTT.

This clonotype turned up a few times. The chain recombines TRBV3-1 with TRBJ2-7; TRBD2 matches 10 bases. This CDR3 is 14 amino acids long. Trimming took 3 bases from V and 4 from J; bases not matched to a gene: 3. Germline CDR1 LGHDT, CDR2 YNNKEL (reference sequence). CDR3 sequence: CASSQGLATYEQYF. The CDR3 bases are TGTGCCAGCAGCCAGGGACTAGCGACTTACGAGCAGTACTTC.